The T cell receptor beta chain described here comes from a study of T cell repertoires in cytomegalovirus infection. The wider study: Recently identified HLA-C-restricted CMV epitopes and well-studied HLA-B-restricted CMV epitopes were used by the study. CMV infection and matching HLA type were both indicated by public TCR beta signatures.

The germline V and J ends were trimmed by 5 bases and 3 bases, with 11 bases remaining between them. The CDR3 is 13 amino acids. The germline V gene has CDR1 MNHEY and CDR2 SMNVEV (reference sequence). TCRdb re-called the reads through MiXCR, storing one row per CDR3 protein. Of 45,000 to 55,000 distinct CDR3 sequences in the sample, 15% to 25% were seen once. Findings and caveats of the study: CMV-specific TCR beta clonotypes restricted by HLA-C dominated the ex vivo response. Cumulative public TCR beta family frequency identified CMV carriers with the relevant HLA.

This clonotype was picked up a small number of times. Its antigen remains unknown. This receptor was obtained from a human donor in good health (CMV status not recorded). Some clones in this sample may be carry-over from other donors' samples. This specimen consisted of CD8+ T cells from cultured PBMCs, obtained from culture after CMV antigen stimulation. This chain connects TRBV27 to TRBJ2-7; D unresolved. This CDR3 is CASSRAGFYEQYF. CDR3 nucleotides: TGTGCCAGCAGTAGGGCAGGTTTCTACGAGCAGTACTTC.